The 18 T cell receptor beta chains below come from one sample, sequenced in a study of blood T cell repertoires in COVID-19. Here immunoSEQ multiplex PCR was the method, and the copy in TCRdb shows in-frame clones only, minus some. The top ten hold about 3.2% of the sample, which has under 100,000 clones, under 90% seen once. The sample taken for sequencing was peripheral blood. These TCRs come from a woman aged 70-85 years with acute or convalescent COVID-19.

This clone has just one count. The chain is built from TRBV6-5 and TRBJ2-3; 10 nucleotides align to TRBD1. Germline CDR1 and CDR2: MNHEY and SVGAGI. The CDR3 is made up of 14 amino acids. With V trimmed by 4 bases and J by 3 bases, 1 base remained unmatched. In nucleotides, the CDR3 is TGTGCCAGCAGTTGGGACAGGGGAACAGATACGCAGTATTTT. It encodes CASSWDRGTDTQYF.

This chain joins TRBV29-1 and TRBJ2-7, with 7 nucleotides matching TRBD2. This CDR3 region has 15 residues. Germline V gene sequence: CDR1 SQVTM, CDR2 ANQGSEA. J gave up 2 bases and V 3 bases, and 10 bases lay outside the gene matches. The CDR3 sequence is CSVDRIGEGTYEQYF. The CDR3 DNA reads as TGCAGCGTTGATCGGATTGGGGAGGGTACCTACGAGCAGTACTTC.

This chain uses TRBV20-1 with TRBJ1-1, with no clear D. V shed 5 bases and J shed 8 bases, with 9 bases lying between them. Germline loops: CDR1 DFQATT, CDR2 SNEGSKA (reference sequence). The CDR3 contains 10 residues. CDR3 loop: CSALRGEAFF. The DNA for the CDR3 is TGCAGTGCTCTGCGGGGAGAAGCTTTCTTT.

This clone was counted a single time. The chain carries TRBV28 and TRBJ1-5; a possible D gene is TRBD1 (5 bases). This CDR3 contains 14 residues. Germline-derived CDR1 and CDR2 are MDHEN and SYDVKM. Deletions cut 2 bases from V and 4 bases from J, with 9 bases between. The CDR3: CASSLRGVNQPQHF. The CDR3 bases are TGTGCCAGCAGTTTACGGGGGGTGAATCAGCCCCAGCATTTT.

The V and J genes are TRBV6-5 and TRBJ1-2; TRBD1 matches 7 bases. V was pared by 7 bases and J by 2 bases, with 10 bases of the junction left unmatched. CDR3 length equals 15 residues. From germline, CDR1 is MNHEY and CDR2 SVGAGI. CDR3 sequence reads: CASTPGTAQNYGYTF. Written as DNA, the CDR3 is TGTGCCAGCACCCCGGGGACAGCTCAAAACTATGGCTACACCTTC.

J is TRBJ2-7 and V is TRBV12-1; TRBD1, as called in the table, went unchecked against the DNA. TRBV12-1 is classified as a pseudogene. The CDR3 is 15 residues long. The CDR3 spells CASSFARGLSYEQYF. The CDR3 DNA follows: TGTGCCAGCAGCTTTGCCAGGGGCCTCTCCTACGAGCAGTACTTC.

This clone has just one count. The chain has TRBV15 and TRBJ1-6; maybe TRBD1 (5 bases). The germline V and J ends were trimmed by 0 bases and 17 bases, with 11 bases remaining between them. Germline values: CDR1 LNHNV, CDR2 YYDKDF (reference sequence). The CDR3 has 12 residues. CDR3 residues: CATSRDRGRIHF. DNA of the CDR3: TGTGCCACCAGCAGAGATAGGGGCCGGATCCACTTT.

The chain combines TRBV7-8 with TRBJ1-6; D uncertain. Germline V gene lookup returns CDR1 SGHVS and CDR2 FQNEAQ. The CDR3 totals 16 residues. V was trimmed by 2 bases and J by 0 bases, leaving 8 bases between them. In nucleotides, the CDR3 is TGTGCCAGCAGCTTATTTGAGAGCTCCTATAATTCACCCCTCCACTTT. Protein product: CASSLFESSYNSPLHF.

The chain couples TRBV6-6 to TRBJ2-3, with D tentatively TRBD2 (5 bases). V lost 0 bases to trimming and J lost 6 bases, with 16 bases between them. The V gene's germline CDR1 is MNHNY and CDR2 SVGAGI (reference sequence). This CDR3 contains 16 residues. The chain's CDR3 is CASSYSQVPTGDTQYF. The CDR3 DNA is TGTGCCAGCAGTTACTCTCAAGTGCCGACGGGGGATACGCAGTATTTT.

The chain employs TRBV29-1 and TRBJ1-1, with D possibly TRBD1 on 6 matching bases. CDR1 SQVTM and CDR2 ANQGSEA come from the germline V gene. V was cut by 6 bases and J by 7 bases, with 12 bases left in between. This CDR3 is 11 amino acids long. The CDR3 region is CSVEMTGEAFF. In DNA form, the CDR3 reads TGCAGCGTGGAAATGACAGGTGAAGCTTTCTTT.

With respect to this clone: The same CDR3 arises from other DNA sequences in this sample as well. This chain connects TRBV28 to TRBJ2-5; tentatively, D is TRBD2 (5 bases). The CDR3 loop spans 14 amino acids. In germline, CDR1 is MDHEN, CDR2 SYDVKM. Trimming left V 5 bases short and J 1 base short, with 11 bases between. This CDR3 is CASSLGGVQETQYF. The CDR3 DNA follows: TGTGCCAGCAGTCTCGGAGGAGTCCAAGAGACCCAGTACTTC.

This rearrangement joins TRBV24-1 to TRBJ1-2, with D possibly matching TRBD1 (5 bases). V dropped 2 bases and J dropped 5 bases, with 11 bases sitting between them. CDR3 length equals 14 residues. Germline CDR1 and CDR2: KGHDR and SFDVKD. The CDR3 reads CATSDSGFGYGYTF. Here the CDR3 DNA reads TGTGCCACCAGTGATTCAGGGTTCGGGTATGGCTACACCTTC.

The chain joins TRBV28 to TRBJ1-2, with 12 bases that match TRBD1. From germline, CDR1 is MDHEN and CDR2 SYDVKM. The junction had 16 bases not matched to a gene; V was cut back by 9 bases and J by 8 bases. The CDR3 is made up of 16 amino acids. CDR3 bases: TGTGCCAGTGGGGTGGCTGGGACAGGGGGCCCCTGGGGCTACACCTTC. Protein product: CASGVAGTGGPWGYTF.

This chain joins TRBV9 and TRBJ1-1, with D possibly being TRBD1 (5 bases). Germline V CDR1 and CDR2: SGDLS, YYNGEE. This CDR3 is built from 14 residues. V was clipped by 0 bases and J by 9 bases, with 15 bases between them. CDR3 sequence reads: CASSVEWQGGQAFF. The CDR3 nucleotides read TGTGCCAGCAGCGTAGAATGGCAGGGAGGACAAGCTTTCTTT.

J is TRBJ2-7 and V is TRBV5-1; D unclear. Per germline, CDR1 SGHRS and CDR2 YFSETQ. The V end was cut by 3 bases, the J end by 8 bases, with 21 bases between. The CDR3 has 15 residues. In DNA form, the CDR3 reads TGCGCCAGCAGCTCACGTTCAGGTGTCCGGCACAAGCAGTACGTC. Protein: CASSSRSGVRHKQYV.

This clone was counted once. The CDR3 bases are TGTGCCAGCAGTGTACAGACAGGGATGGGAACAGATACGCAGTATTTT. Its translation: CASSVQTGMGTDTQYF. V gene TRBV6-1 combines with J gene TRBJ2-3; 7 bases line up with TRBD1. Per germline, CDR1 MNHNS and CDR2 SASEGT. There are 16 residues in the CDR3. J lost 3 bases, V lost 4 bases, and 10 bases had no gene match.

This chain's CDR3 is CASSGGVLGNQPQHF. DNA of the CDR3: TGTGCCAGCAGTGGCGGGGTTCTGGGCAATCAGCCCCAGCATTTT. The genes are TRBV2 and TRBJ1-5; D call uncertain. This CDR3 has 15 residues. Trimming cost V 4 bases and J 2 bases, with 12 bases left between them. Germline V gives CDR1 SNHLY, CDR2 FYNNEI.

In DNA form, the CDR3 reads TGTGCCAGCAGTGAAGGGGGGGGCGTACTCCGGAAAGCTTTCTTT. Its translation is CASSEGGGVLRKAFF. The chain uses TRBV6-1 and TRBJ1-1, with a possible D match to TRBD1 (6 bases). From germline, CDR1 is MNHNS and CDR2 SASEGT. Trimming shortened V by 1 base and J by 9 bases, and 18 bases separated the two germline ends. CDR3 size: 15 residues.